The sequence of this TCR beta chain was determined in a study of beta chain features in type 1 diabetes. Every bit of the isolated RNA underwent reverse transcription, so sequencing read expressed TCRB transcripts. TCRdb keeps only in-frame clones here, not all; method: immunoSEQ multiplex PCR. The sample consists of under 400,000 clones, roughly 12% of them appearing once. Donors underwent one heparinised blood draw, about 110 mL on average. Trimming took 6 bases from V and 1 from J, leaving 6 bases between them. Germline CDR1 and CDR2: SGHTA and FQGTGA. CDR3 length equals 12 residues. The sample taken for sequencing was naive CD4+ T cells from blood. This chain links TRBV7-3 with TRBJ1-1; D is uncertain. This sequence originates from a man between 18 and 35 years old in good health. This CDR3 is CASRRQNTEAFF. CDR3 in DNA: TGTGCCAGCAGGAGACAGAACACTGAAGCTTTCTTT. The full variable domain, its missing parts supplied by reference TRBV7-3 and TRBJ1-1, is GAGVSQTPSNKVTEKGKYVELRCDPISGHTALYWYRQSLGQGPEFLIYFQGTGAADDSGLPNDRFFAVRPEGSVSTLKIQRTERGDSAVYLCASRRQNTEAFFGQGTRLTVV.